One and the same sample provided the 13 T cell receptor beta chains below, sequenced in a study of T-cell reconstitution after alpha-beta-depleted transplantation in children. Unique molecular identifiers were incorporated when the TCRbeta library was constructed. TCRdb ran MiXCR on the PCR reads and lists one entry per CDR3 protein. Of approximately 650,000 distinct CDR3 sequences in the sample, approximately 14% were seen once. Sequencing was performed on PBMCs, taken before TCRalphabeta/CD19-depleted stem cell transplant. These receptors were obtained from a girl aged 2-10 years with congenital amegakaryocytic thrombocytopenia, due to receive a stem cell transplant.

Note on this clonotype: This may be a read error, as it is one base from a much larger clone. The chain employs TRBV20-1 and TRBJ2-5, with 7 bases lining up with TRBD1. CDR1 and CDR2 from the germline V gene are DFQATT and SNEGSKA (reference sequence). The CDR3 has 18 residues. The CDR3 bases are TGCTGTGCTAGGTCCAGGGGGTTCTTTAGAGAGAGCCAAGAGACCCAGTACTTC. It codes for CCARSRGFFRESQETQYF.

This clonotype was seen repeatedly, ten times or more. V and J are TRBV12-3 or TRBV12-4 and TRBJ1-1; 9 bases line up with TRBD1. Trimming removed 5 bases from V and 5 bases from J; junction bases left unmatched: 9. There are 15 residues in the CDR3. This chain's CDR3 is CASSPRTGEFTEAFF. The CDR3 coding sequence is TGTGCCAGCAGTCCCAGGACAGGGGAGTTTACTGAAGCTTTCTTT.

In its sample, this clonotype was seen many times. CDR3: CASTLDGSTDTQYF. The CDR3 DNA reads as TGTGCCAGCACCCTTGACGGTAGCACAGATACGCAGTATTTT. The chain uses TRBV9 and TRBJ2-3; D gene unclear. The CDR3 runs 14 residues. Looked up from germline, CDR1 is SGDLS and CDR2 is YYNGEE. Deletions cut 6 bases from V and 0 bases from J, with 11 bases between.

This clonotype was counted many times. V and J are TRBV7-6 and TRBJ1-1; no definite D call. Germline-derived CDR1 and CDR2 are SGHVS and FNYEAQ. Trimming took 5 bases from V and 4 from J, leaving 17 bases between them. The CDR3 is 15 amino acids. CDR3 sequence: CASSHRSGRGTEAFF. CDR3 coding DNA: TGTGCCAGCAGCCACAGATCAGGTCGGGGCACTGAAGCTTTCTTT.

In its sample, this clonotype was seen many times. The CDR3 here is CASSEYRNEQFF. The CDR3 nucleotides read TGTGCCAGCAGTGAATACAGGAATGAGCAGTTCTTC. The gene calls are TRBV2 and TRBJ2-1, with a weak D call TRBD1 (5 bases). The germline CDR1 and CDR2 sequences are SNHLY and FYNNEI. CDR3 length: 12 residues. Trimming took off 2 bases at V and 7 bases at J, with 6 bases between the two ends.

This clonotype was detected ten times or more. The V and J genes are TRBV12-3 or TRBV12-4 and TRBJ2-1; D gene ambiguous. The CDR3 length is 13 residues. V lost 5 bases, J lost 9 bases, and 14 bases lay in between. CDR3 bases: TGTGCCAGCAGTCTCGCCCTATTTGCTGAGCAGTTCTTC. Translating gives CASSLALFAEQFF.

This clonotype has at least ten counts. The chain recombines TRBV29-1 with TRBJ1-5; D unresolved. This CDR3 spans 13 amino acids. With 4 bases removed from V and 0 bases from J, the gap between germline ends came to 7 bases. Looked up from germline, CDR1 is SQVTM and CDR2 is ANQGSEA. The CDR3 DNA reads as TGCAGCGTTGGTACCTTTAGCAATCAGCCCCAGCATTTT. It codes for CSVGTFSNQPQHF.

This clonotype was recorded a few times. The genes are TRBV4-1 and TRBJ1-5; D may be TRBD1 (6 bases). CDR1 and CDR2 from the germline V gene are MGHRA and YSYEKL. The CDR3 has 14 amino acids. Trimming cost V 3 bases and J 7 bases, with 13 bases left between them. CDR3 region: CASSHEGVWQPQHF. In nucleotides, the CDR3 is TGCGCCAGCAGCCACGAGGGGGTGTGGCAGCCCCAGCATTTT.

Ten or more counts support this clonotype. The genes are TRBV28 and TRBJ2-3; the D gene is possibly TRBD1 (5 bases). The CDR3 runs 17 residues. The germline V and J ends were trimmed by 3 bases and 0 bases, with 16 bases remaining between them. Looked up from germline, CDR1 is MDHEN and CDR2 is SYDVKM. Here the CDR3 DNA reads TGTGCCAGCAGTTTGGAGCTTCAGGGCGGTAGCACAGATACGCAGTATTTT. It translates to CASSLELQGGSTDTQYF.

In this sample, this clonotype turned up a few times. This chain links TRBV10-3 with TRBJ2-1; TRBD2 aligns across 9 bases. The ends lost 8 bases at V and 5 bases at J; junction bases unmatched: 10. This CDR3 spans 15 amino acids. Germline V lookup: CDR1 ENHRY, CDR2 SYGVKD. DNA of the CDR3: TGTGCCATCTCCTCGGCTAGCGGGAAAAACAATGAGCAGTTCTTC. Its protein product is CAISSASGKNNEQFF.

This clonotype was counted a few times. The V call is TRBV7-9, the J call TRBJ2-3; a possible D gene is TRBD1 (6 bases). Trimming took 5 bases from V and 5 from J, leaving 23 bases between them. Germline-derived CDR1 and CDR2 are SEHNR and FQNEAQ (reference sequence). This CDR3 is 17 amino acids long. CDR3 DNA: TGTGCCAGCAGCCCGCCCAAGATCGGACAGCGGAAAGATACGCAGTATTTT. Protein sequence: CASSPPKIGQRKDTQYF.

This clonotype has only a few counts. The chain is built from TRBV20-1 and TRBJ2-7; 7 bases line up with TRBD1. CDR3 length equals 15 residues. V lost 3 bases, J lost 4 bases, and 12 bases stayed unmatched. Germline CDR1 reads DFQATT; CDR2 reads SNEGSKA (reference sequence). The CDR3 reads CSARVPGTDLYEQYF. The DNA of the CDR3 is TGCAGTGCTAGGGTTCCCGGGACAGACCTTTACGAGCAGTACTTC.

This chain connects TRBV20-1 to TRBJ1-4; 10 bases map to TRBD1. The CDR3 covers 15 residues. Germline V gene data show CDR1 as DFQATT and CDR2 as SNEGSKA (reference sequence). Written as DNA, the CDR3 is TGCAGGGATATGACAGGGGGCTGTGCTAATGAAAAACTGTTTTTT. Its translation: CRDMTGGCANEKLFF.